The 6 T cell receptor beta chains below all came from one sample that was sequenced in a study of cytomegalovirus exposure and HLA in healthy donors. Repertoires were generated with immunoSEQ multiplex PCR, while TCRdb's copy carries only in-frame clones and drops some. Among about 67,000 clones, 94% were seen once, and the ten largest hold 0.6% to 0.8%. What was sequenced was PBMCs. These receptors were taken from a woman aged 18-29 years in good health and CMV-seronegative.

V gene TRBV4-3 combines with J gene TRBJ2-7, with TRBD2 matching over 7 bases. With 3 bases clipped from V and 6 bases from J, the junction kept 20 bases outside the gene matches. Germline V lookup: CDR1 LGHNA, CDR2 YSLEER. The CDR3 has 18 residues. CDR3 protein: CASSHLPLGDYLPPEQYF. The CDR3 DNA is TGCGCCAGCAGCCATCTTCCTCTGGGGGACTACCTTCCCCCCGAGCAGTACTTC.

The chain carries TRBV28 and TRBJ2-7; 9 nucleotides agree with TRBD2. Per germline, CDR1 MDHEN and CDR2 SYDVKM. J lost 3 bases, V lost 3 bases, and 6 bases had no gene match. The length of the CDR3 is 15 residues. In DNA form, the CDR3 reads TGTGCCAGCAGTTTGGATAGCGGGAGTTACTACGAGCAGTACTTC. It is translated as CASSLDSGSYYEQYF.

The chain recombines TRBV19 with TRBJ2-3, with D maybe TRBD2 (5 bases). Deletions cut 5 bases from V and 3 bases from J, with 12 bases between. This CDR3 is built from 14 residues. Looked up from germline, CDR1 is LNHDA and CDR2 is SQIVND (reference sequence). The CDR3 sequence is CASSGGPPTDTQYF. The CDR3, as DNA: TGTGCCAGTAGTGGAGGACCCCCTACAGATACGCAGTATTTT.

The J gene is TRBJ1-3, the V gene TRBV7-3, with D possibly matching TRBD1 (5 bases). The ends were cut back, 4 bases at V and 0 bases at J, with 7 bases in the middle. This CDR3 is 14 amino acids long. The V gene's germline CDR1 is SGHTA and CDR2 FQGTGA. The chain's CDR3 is CASSSGPSGNTIYF. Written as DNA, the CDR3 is TGTGCCAGCAGCTCAGGGCCCTCTGGAAACACCATATATTTT.

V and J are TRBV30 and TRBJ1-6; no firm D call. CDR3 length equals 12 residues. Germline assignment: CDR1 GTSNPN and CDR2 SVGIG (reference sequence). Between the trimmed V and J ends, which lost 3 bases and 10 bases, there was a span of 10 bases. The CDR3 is CAWSQVKSPLHF. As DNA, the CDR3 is TGTGCCTGGAGCCAGGTAAAGTCACCCCTCCACTTT.

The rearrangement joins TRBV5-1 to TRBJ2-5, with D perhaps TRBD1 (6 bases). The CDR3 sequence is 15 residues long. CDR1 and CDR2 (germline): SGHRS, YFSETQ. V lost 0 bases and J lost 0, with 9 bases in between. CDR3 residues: CASSLVGQNQETQYF. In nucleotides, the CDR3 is TGCGCCAGCAGCTTGGTCGGACAGAACCAAGAGACCCAGTACTTC.